This note documents a single T cell receptor beta chain sequence. The data stem from a study of blood T cell repertoires in COVID-19. Overall study: COVID-19 samples, acute and convalescent, were from the United States, Italy and Spain. In each case, the material was cDNA or gDNA derived from T cells, B-cell-depleted T cells, or PBMCs.

Germline trimming cut 4 bases from V and 3 bases from J; bases unmatched to any gene: 16. The CDR3 sequence is 18 residues long. Germline CDR1 and CDR2: MGHRA and YSYEKL. Authors' methods: Reference gene primer amplification in the assay estimated nucleated cell counts. Profiled with immunoSEQ multiplex PCR; TCRdb holds only in-frame clones, not every one. That table is the source of V, J and clone size, and D and trimming were worked out from the DNA. The sample yields approximately 200,000 clones, more than 85% seen once. The chain joins TRBV4-1 to TRBJ2-7; the match to TRBD2 covers 9 bases. This receptor was obtained from a man aged 25-40 years with acute or convalescent COVID-19. The specimen was peripheral blood. The CDR3 loop reads CASSRRGPAGGRSYEQYF. CDR3 bases: TGCGCCAGCAGCCGAAGGGGTCCAGCGGGAGGACGAAGCTACGAGCAGTACTTC.